A single sample gave rise to the 11 T cell receptor beta chains below, sequenced in a study of early T cells in non-severe SARS-CoV-2 infection. TCRdb re-derived calls from the 5' RACE reads in MiXCR, one entry per CDR3 protein. Of about 76,000 distinct CDR3 sequences in the sample, about 12% were seen once. Sequencing was done on a sample of whole blood. These TCRs come from an adult who was a healthcare worker with PCR-confirmed SARS-CoV-2 infection or an uninfected control (not recorded which).

This clonotype has only a few counts. The chain links TRBV13 to TRBJ2-1, with D possibly matching TRBD2 (5 bases). The CDR3 totals 15 residues. Germline V gene data show CDR1 as PRHDT and CDR2 as FYEKMQ (reference sequence). V was cut by 5 bases and J by 5 bases, with 16 bases left in between. The CDR3 DNA is TGTGCCAGCAGCGTCGGGGTCTCCAACAACAATGAGCAGTTCTTC. The encoded protein is CASSVGVSNNNEQFF. The entire variable domain, with the rest obtained from reference TRBV13 and TRBJ2-1, is as follows: AAGVIQSPRHLIKEKRETATLKCYPIPRHDTVYWYQQGPGQDPQFLISFYEKMQSDKGSIPDRFSAQQFSDYHSELNMSSLELGDSALYFCASSVGVSNNNEQFFGPGTRLTVL.

This clonotype was detected a few times. This may come from a read error, since a much larger clone is one base off. In DNA, the CDR3 is TGTGCCAGCAGCCCACCTAGCGGGAGTCTGGGTGAGCAGTTCTTC. Protein sequence: CASSPPSGSLGEQFF. The rearrangement links TRBV9 to TRBJ2-1; 10 bases map to TRBD2. This CDR3 contains 15 residues. CDR1 and CDR2 (germline): SGDLS, YYNGEE. After removal of 4 bases from V and 9 bases from J, the junction contained 10 bases not matched to a gene.

The V call is TRBV12-1, the J call TRBJ2-5; the table names TRBD2, a call not compared with the DNA. TRBV12-1 is flagged as a pseudogene. The CDR3 sequence is 15 residues long. The CDR3 DNA sequence: TGTGCCCGGCTTCTGACTAGCGAGGGAAAAGAGACCCAGTACTTC. Translation: CARLLTSEGKETQYF.

This clonotype was observed a few times. The genes are TRBV18 and TRBJ2-5; 9 nucleotides match TRBD1. The V and J ends lost 0 bases and 5 bases, in that order; junction bases with no gene match: 4. CDR1 is KGHSH and CDR2 is LQKENI in the germline V gene. CDR3 length equals 15 residues. The CDR3 region is CASSPPDRGIETQYF. The CDR3 region has the DNA TGTGCCAGCTCACCACCCGACAGGGGGATTGAGACCCAGTACTTC.

There are a few counts of this clonotype. The chain employs TRBV7-9 and TRBJ2-7, with D maybe TRBD2 (7 bases). The CDR3 consists of 13 residues. Germline CDR1 is SEHNR and CDR2 is FQNEAQ (reference sequence). The V end was cut by 0 bases, the J end by 6 bases, with 9 bases between. CDR3 region: CASSLAGGGEQYF. The DNA for the CDR3 is TGTGCCAGCAGCTTAGCGGGAGGGGGCGAGCAGTACTTC. Full variable domain (rest looked up from reference TRBV7-9 and TRBJ2-7): DTGVSQNPRHKITKRGQNVTFRCDPISEHNRLYWYRQTLGQGPEFLTYFQNEAQLEKSRLLSDRFSAERPKGSFSTLEIQRTEQGDSAMYLCASSLAGGGEQYFGPGTRLTVT.

The chain joins TRBV2 to TRBJ2-5, with a tentative D call TRBD1 (6 bases). Germline V lookup: CDR1 SNHLY, CDR2 FYNNEI. Trimming shortened V by 7 bases and J by 9 bases, and 24 bases separated the two germline ends. This CDR3 has 15 amino acids. CDR3 coding DNA: TGTGCCAGCACCCCCCCCAAGACAGGCCTCGGGGCCCAGTACTTC. As protein: CASTPPKTGLGAQYF. The full variable domain, its missing parts supplied by reference TRBV2 and TRBJ2-5, is EPEVTQTPSHQVTQMGQEVILRCVPISNHLYFYWYRQILGQKVEFLVSFYNNEISEKSEIFDDQFSVERPDGSNFTLKIRSTKLEDSAMYFCASTPPKTGLGAQYFGPGTRLLVL.

J is TRBJ2-3 and V is TRBV27, with 9 bases fitting TRBD1. J gave up 4 bases and V 5 bases, and 7 bases lay outside the gene matches. Looked up from germline, CDR1 is MNHEY and CDR2 is SMNVEV (reference sequence). The CDR3 totals 15 residues. The CDR3 DNA is TGTGCCAGCAGTCTGGGACAGGGCGTAGCAGATACGCAGTATTTT. Translating gives CASSLGQGVADTQYF.

This clonotype was seen repeatedly, ten times or more. The genes are TRBV24-1 and TRBJ2-3; 9 nucleotides line up with TRBD2. The CDR3 has 16 residues. V dropped 3 bases and J dropped 2; count of bases not matched to a gene: 5. The germline V gene encodes CDR1 KGHDR and CDR2 SFDVKD. The CDR3 reads CATSDRTSAVTDTQYF. The CDR3 bases are TGTGCCACCAGTGATAGGACTAGCGCCGTCACAGATACGCAGTATTTT.

This clonotype was found a few times. The chain carries TRBV11-2 and TRBJ2-1, with D perhaps TRBD2 (6 bases). The germline V gene has CDR1 SGHAT and CDR2 FQNNGV. This CDR3 has 15 amino acids. V lost 5 bases and J lost 0, with 11 bases in between. The CDR3 region has the DNA TGTGCCAGCAGCCGCGGGGAGAGCTCCTACAATGAGCAGTTCTTC. It translates to CASSRGESSYNEQFF. Supplemented by reference TRBV11-2 and TRBJ2-1, the full variable domain reads EAGVAQSPRYKIIEKRQSVAFWCNPISGHATLYWYQQILGQGPKLLIQFQNNGVVDDSQLPKDRFSAERLKGVDSTLKIQPAKLEDSAVYLCASSRGESSYNEQFFGPGTRLTVL.

This clonotype was observed many times. The V call is TRBV5-1, the J call TRBJ2-2, with D hard to call. This CDR3 comprises 12 residues. V shed 2 bases and J shed 4 bases, with 3 bases lying between them. Germline V lookup: CDR1 SGHRS, CDR2 YFSETQ. The CDR3 here is CASSFGTGELFF. The CDR3 DNA reads as TGCGCCAGCAGCTTCGGCACCGGGGAGCTGTTTTTT.

This clonotype was seen ten or more times. The J gene is TRBJ1-6, the V gene TRBV6-2 or TRBV6-3; D is perhaps TRBD1 (5 bases). The CDR3 consists of 15 residues. Germline assignment: CDR1 MNHEY and CDR2 SVGEGT. V lost 6 bases, J lost 7 bases, and 16 bases lay in between. The CDR3 protein is CASRMAGTGNSPLHF. CDR3 coding DNA: TGTGCCAGCAGAATGGCAGGGACTGGCAATTCACCCCTCCACTTT.